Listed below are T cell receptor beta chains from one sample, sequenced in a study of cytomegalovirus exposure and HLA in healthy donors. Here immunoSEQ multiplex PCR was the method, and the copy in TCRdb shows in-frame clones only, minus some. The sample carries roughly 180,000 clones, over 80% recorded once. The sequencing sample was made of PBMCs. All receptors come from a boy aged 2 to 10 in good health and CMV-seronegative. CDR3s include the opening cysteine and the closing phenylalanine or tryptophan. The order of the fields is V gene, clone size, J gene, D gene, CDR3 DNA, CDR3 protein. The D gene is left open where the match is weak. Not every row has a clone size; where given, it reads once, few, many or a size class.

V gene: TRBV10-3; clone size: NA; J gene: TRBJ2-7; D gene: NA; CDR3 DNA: TGTGCCATCAGTGGGTTCGGGGCCTACGAGCAGTACTTC; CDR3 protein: CAISGFGAYEQYF
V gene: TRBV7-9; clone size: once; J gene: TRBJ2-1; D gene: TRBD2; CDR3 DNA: TGTGCCAGCAGCTTAGCGCGCGCGGGAGGCTACAATGAGCAGTTCTTC; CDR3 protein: CASSLARAGGYNEQFF
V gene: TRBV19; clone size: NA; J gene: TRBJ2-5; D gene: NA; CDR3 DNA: TGTGCCAGTAGTTGGGGAGTACGAAACGAAGAGACCCAGTACTTC; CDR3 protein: CASSWGVRNEETQYF
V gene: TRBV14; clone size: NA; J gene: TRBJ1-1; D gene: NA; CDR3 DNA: TGTGCCAGCAGCCAAGGTGCGCTAAGAGCTTTCTTT; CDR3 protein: CASSQGALRAFF
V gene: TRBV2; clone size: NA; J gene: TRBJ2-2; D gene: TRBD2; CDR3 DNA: TGTGCCAAAAGCGGGGAACGCCCCGGGGAGCTGTTTTTT; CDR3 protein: CAKSGERPGELFF
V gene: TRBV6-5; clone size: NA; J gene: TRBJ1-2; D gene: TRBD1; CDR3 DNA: TGTGCCAGCGCCGAGGACAGGTCTAACTATGGCTACACCTTC; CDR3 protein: CASAEDRSNYGYTF
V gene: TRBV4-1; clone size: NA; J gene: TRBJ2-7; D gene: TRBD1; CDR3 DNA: TGCGCCAGCAGCCAAGGGGACAGTCGCTACGAGCAGTACTTC; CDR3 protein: CASSQGDSRYEQYF
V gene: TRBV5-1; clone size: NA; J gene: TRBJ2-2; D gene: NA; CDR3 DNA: TGCGCCAGCAGCTTCACACGGGTGGGCACCGGGGAGCTGTTTTTT; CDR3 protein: CASSFTRVGTGELFF
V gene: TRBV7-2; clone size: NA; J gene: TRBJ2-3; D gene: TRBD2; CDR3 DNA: TGTGCCAGCAGCTCCTGGACTAGCGGGAGCATCACAGATACGCAGTATTTT; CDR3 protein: CASSSWTSGSITDTQYF
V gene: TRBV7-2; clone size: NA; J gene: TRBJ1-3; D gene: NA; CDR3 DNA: TGTGCCAGCAGCTTAGCGGGGACATACACCATATATTTT; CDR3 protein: CASSLAGTYTIYF
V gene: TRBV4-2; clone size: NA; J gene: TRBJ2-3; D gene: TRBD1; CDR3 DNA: TGTGCCACCGGACAGGGCGGAGGCGATACGCAGTATTTT; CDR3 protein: CATGQGGGDTQYF
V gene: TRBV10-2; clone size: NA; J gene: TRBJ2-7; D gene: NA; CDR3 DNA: TGCGCCAGCAGGACGGGAGACCACTACGAGCAGTACTTC; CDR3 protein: CASRTGDHYEQYF
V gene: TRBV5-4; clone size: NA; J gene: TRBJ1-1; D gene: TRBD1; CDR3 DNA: TGTGCCAGCAGCTTGGGGTACCAGGGGGCCACTGAAGCTTTCTTT; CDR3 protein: CASSLGYQGATEAFF
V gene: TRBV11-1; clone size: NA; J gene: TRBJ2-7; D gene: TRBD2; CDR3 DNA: TGTGCCAGCAGCTTAGGTCGCGGGAGGGCCTACGAGCAGTACTTC; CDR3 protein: CASSLGRGRAYEQYF
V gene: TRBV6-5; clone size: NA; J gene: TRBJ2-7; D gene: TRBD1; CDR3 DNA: TGTGCCAGCAGTAAAAGACAGGGGGTCGACGAGCAGTACTTC; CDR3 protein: CASSKRQGVDEQYF
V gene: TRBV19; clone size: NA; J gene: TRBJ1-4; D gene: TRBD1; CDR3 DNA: TGTGCCAGTAGTCACGCCGCCGGGACAGGGACTGAAAAACTGTTTTTT; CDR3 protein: CASSHAAGTGTEKLFF
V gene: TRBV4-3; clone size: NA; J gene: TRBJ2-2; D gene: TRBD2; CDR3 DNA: TGCGCCAGCAGCCGGACTAGCGGGAACACCGGGGAGCTGTTTTTT; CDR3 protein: CASSRTSGNTGELFF
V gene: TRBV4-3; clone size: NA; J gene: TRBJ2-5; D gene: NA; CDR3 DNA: TGCGCCAGCAGCCAAGATGGCGGGACCCAGTACTTC; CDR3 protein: CASSQDGGTQYF
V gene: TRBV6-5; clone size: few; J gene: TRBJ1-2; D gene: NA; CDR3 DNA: TGTGCCAGCAGCTCACAGGTGCTAGGATATGGCTACACCTTC; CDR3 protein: CASSSQVLGYGYTF
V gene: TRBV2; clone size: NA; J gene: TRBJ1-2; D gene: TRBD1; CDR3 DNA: TGTGCCAGACGGACAGGGAACTATGGCTACACCTTC; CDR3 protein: CARRTGNYGYTF
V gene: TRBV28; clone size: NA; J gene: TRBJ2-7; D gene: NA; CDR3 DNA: TGTGCCAGCAGAGGGGGAGGGCCCTACGAGCAGTACTTC; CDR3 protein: CASRGGGPYEQYF
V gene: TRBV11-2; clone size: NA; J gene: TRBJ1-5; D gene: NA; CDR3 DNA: TGTGCCAGCAGCTTAAGCCCGACGGGAGGGGATCAGCCCCAGCATTTT; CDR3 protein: CASSLSPTGGDQPQHF
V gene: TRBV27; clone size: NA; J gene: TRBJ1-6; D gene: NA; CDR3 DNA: TGTGCCAGCACACCCAGGGGAGTAGGTTTAGGATCACCCCTCCACTTT; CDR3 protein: CASTPRGVGLGSPLHF
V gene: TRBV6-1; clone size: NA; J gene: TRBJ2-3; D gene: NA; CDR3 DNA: TGTGCCAGCAAACCGGGACTTCGCACAGATACGCAGTATTTT; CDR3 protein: CASKPGLRTDTQYF
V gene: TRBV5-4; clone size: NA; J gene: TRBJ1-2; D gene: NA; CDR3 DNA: TGTGCCAGCAGCTTGCAGGGCACCTATGGCTACACCTTC; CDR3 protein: CASSLQGTYGYTF
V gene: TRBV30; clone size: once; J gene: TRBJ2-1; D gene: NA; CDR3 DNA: TGTGCCTGGAGTATGGGACATCCCAATGAGCAGTTCTTC; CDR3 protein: CAWSMGHPNEQFF
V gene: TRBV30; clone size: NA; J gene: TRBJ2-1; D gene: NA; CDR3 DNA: TGTGCCTGGAGTAAAGACTCAGAGCAGTTCTTC; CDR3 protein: CAWSKDSEQFF
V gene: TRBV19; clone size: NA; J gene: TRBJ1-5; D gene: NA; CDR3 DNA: TGTGCCAGTAGTATTGCCCCCGGCAGGGGAGATCAGCCCCAGCATTTT; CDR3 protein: CASSIAPGRGDQPQHF
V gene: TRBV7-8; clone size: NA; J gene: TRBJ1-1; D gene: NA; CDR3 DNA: TGTGCCAGCAGCTTGGACACCAGGGTGGTGGAAGCTTTCTTT; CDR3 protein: CASSLDTRVVEAFF
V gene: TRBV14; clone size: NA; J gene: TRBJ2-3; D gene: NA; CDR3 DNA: TGTGCCAGCAGCTCTCCATCAGGGGGCACAGATACGCAGTATTTT; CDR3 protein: CASSSPSGGTDTQYF
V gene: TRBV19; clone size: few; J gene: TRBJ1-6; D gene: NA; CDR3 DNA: TGTGCCAGTAGTAGACAAATAGCGGGATCCCTCCACTTT; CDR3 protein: CASSRQIAGSLHF
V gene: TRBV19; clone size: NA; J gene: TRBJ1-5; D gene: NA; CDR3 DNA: TGTGCCAGTAGTATAGAATTAGGCAATCAGCCCCAGCATTTT; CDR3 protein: CASSIELGNQPQHF
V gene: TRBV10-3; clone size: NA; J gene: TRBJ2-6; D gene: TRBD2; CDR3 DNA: TGTGCCAGTGGGAACGGGGGGGCCTCTGGGGCCAACGTCCTGACTTTC; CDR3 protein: CASGNGGASGANVLTF
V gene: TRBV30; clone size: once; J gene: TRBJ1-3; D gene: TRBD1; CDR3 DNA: TGTGCCTGGAGTGTAAGGACAGGGCCCTTACGATACTCTGGAAACACCATATATTTT; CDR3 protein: CAWSVRTGPLRYSGNTIYF
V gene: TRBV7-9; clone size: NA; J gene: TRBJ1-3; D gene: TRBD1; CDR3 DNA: TGTGCCAGCAGCTTAGGGGACAGGGGTTTTGGCTCTGGAAACACCATATATTTT; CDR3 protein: CASSLGDRGFGSGNTIYF
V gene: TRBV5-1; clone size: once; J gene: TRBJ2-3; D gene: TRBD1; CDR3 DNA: TGCGCCAGCAGCCCCGAGGGGGCCAGCACAGATACGCAGTATTTT; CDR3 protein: CASSPEGASTDTQYF
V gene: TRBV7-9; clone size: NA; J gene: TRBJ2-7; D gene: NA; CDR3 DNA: TGTGCCAGCAGCTTAGTAGGTCAGACTGCCTACGAGCAGTACTTC; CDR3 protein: CASSLVGQTAYEQYF
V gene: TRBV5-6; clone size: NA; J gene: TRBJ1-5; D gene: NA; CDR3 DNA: TGTGCCAGCAGCTTGGGAGGAGGGACGGGACAGCCCCAGCATTTT; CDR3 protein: CASSLGGGTGQPQHF
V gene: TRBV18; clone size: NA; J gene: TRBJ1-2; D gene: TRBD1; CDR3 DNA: TGTGCCAGCTCAGCCCAGGGGGACTATGGCTACACCTTC; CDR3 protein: CASSAQGDYGYTF
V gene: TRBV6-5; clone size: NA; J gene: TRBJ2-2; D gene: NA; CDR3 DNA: TGTGCCAGCAGCCGCACCGGGGAGCTGTTTTTT; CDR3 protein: CASSRTGELFF
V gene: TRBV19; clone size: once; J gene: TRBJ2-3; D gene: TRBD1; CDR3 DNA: TGTGCCAGTAGTATGGGGACAGGGCGCACAGATACGCAGTATTTT; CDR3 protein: CASSMGTGRTDTQYF